The 5 T cell receptor beta chains in this list originate from one sample, sequenced in a study of blood T cell repertoires in COVID-19. Sequencing used immunoSEQ multiplex PCR; TCRdb keeps in-frame clones, though not all of them. The sample lists roughly 80,000 clones; almost 85% were seen once. Sequencing used peripheral blood. The receptors stem from an older man with acute or convalescent COVID-19.

This clone was counted a few times. The chain links TRBV27 to TRBJ2-3; 9 nucleotides align to TRBD2. The junction had 8 bases not matched to a gene; V was cut back by 4 bases and J by 0 bases. Per germline, CDR1 MNHEY and CDR2 SMNVEV (reference sequence). The CDR3 is made up of 17 amino acids. CDR3 protein: CASSSHLSGGSTDTQYF. The CDR3 DNA sequence: TGTGCCAGCAGTTCCCACCTTAGCGGGGGAAGCACAGATACGCAGTATTTT.

This clone was observed a handful of times. V usage is TRBV7-2 and J usage is TRBJ1-3; D is undetermined. Germline CDR1 and CDR2: SGHTA and FQGNSA. The germline V and J ends were trimmed by 5 bases and 1 base, with 6 bases remaining between them. This CDR3 contains 13 residues. For the CDR3, the DNA is TGTGCCAGCAGCAGGACTTCTGGAAACACCATATATTTT. As protein: CASSRTSGNTIYF.

This chain links TRBV4-1 with TRBJ2-1; tentatively, D is TRBD1 (6 bases). CDR1 is MGHRA, CDR2 YSYEKL, per germline. With 3 bases removed from V and 10 bases from J, the gap between germline ends came to 19 bases. This CDR3 is built from 15 residues. The CDR3 loop reads CASSQWGPLSSEQFF. The CDR3 region has the DNA TGCGCCAGCAGCCAGTGGGGGCCGCTTTCATCAGAGCAGTTCTTC.

The rearrangement links TRBV29-1 to TRBJ1-4; 10 bases agree with TRBD1. Trimming at V came to 5 bases and at J to 8 bases, leaving 8 bases not matched to a gene. Germline-derived CDR1 and CDR2 are SQVTM and ANQGSEA. The CDR3 is 14 residues long. CDR3 in DNA: TGCAGCGTTTATCTTGGGACAGGGGTAGAAAAACTGTTTTTT. Translation: CSVYLGTGVEKLFF.

V is TRBV5-4 and J is TRBJ2-5; TRBD1 agrees at 12 bases. Trimming took 0 bases from V and 4 from J; bases not matched to a gene: 7. The CDR3 runs 17 residues. The germline gives CDR1 SGHNT, CDR2 YYREEE (reference sequence). For the CDR3, the DNA is TGTGCCAGCAGCTTGGGGGGGACAGGGGGCAGATCAGAGACCCAGTACTTC. Protein product: CASSLGGTGGRSETQYF.